The 11 T cell receptor beta chains below all came from one sample that was sequenced in a study of blood T cell repertoires in COVID-19. Generated by immunoSEQ multiplex PCR, the TCRdb table keeps only in-frame clones and is missing some. This sample yields about 220,000 clones, of which roughly four fifths are seen a single time; over 3.5% belongs to the top ten. Material: peripheral blood. These TCRs come from a woman aged 70 to 79 with acute or convalescent COVID-19.

V gene TRBV19 combines with J gene TRBJ2-2, with D possibly being TRBD1 (6 bases). Germline V CDR1 and CDR2: LNHDA, SQIVND (reference sequence). CDR3 length: 14 amino acids. V was cut by 8 bases and J by 5 bases, with 15 bases left in between. The CDR3 loop is CASQGIGRTGELFF. CDR3 bases: TGTGCCAGTCAGGGGATCGGAAGGACCGGGGAGCTGTTTTTT.

V and J are TRBV7-8 and TRBJ2-5; possibly TRBD1 for D (6 bases). The germline gives CDR1 SGHVS, CDR2 FQNEAQ. Trimming removed 3 bases at V and 4 bases at J, with 15 bases between. The CDR3 spans 15 residues. Here the CDR3 reads CASSFPPQGRETQYF. In DNA, the CDR3 is TGTGCCAGCAGCTTCCCCCCACAGGGCCGAGAGACCCAGTACTTC.

The V and J genes are TRBV7-9 and TRBJ2-5; possible D gene TRBD1, 6 bases. The CDR3 runs 16 residues. Per germline, CDR1 SEHNR and CDR2 FQNEAQ (reference sequence). Trimming took 5 bases from V and 4 from J, leaving 20 bases between them. CDR3 protein: CASSPRTALLGETQYF. CDR3 DNA: TGTGCCAGCAGCCCCCGGACAGCTCTACTAGGAGAGACCCAGTACTTC.

The genes are TRBV20-1 and TRBJ2-1; D gene unclear. This CDR3 comprises 14 residues. Germline lookup yields CDR1 DFQATT and CDR2 SNEGSKA (reference sequence). Between the trimmed V and J ends, which lost 3 bases and 5 bases, there was a span of 14 bases. The CDR3 loop is CSASGIPGHNEQFF. The CDR3, as DNA: TGCAGTGCTAGTGGCATCCCAGGCCACAATGAGCAGTTCTTC.

V usage is TRBV14 and J usage is TRBJ1-2, with 8 bases lining up with TRBD1. This CDR3 spans 19 amino acids. The germline V gene has CDR1 SGHDN and CDR2 FVKESK. Trimming removed 1 base from V and 0 bases from J; junction bases left unmatched: 13. This CDR3 is CASSQGGTGLASANYGYTF. In DNA form, the CDR3 reads TGTGCCAGCAGCCAAGGTGGGACAGGACTGGCTTCGGCTAACTATGGCTACACCTTC.

The CDR3 region has the DNA TGCAGCGTTGAAGCGGGGGGGACAGATACGCAGTATTTT. Amino acid sequence: CSVEAGGTDTQYF. V gene TRBV29-1 combines with J gene TRBJ2-3; 8 nucleotides match TRBD2. V was pared by 1 base and J by 3 bases, with 0 bases of the junction left unmatched. CDR3 length equals 13 residues. Germline values: CDR1 SQVTM, CDR2 ANQGSEA.

The V gene is TRBV28, the J gene TRBJ1-5; 9 nucleotides line up with TRBD1. The germline V gene encodes CDR1 MDHEN and CDR2 SYDVKM. The CDR3 runs to 16 residues. V trimming: 7 bases; J trimming: 6 bases; junction bases outside the gene matches: 13. The CDR3 protein is CASTSYSGQGSQPQHF. CDR3 in DNA: TGTGCCAGCACCTCCTACAGTGGACAGGGGAGTCAGCCCCAGCATTTT.

The chain employs TRBV3-1 (or the pseudogene TRBV3-2) and TRBJ1-2; 10 nucleotides align to TRBD1. Germline CDR1 reads LGHDT; CDR2 reads YNNKEL (reference sequence). V shed 4 bases, J shed 4 bases, and the junction held 6 bases outside the gene matches. The CDR3 has 15 amino acids. CDR3 sequence: CASSPTDRGFYGYTF. CDR3 coding DNA: TGTGCCAGCAGCCCTACGGACAGGGGGTTCTATGGCTACACCTTC.

The chain carries TRBV4-1 and TRBJ1-1; 8 positions match TRBD1. The CDR3 is 15 residues long. Trimming removed 1 base from V and 1 base from J; junction bases left unmatched: 2. The germline CDR1 and CDR2 sequences are MGHRA and YSYEKL. This CDR3 is CASSQAGGQNTEAFF. The CDR3 coding sequence is TGCGCCAGCAGCCAAGCAGGGGGCCAGAACACTGAAGCTTTCTTT.

J is TRBJ1-1 and V is TRBV3-1 (or the pseudogene TRBV3-2); tentative D call: TRBD1 (5 bases). Germline V lookup: CDR1 LGHDT, CDR2 YNNKEL (reference sequence). Trimming left V 4 bases short and J 1 base short, with 13 bases between. There are 15 residues in the CDR3. The CDR3 here is CASSPTNRGNTEAFF. DNA for the CDR3: TGTGCCAGCAGCCCCACAAATAGGGGGAACACTGAAGCTTTCTTT.

The V and J genes are TRBV5-4 and TRBJ2-2; TRBD1 agrees at 10 bases. J gave up 5 bases and V 4 bases, and 5 bases lay outside the gene matches. The CDR3 consists of 15 residues. CDR1 and CDR2 (germline): SGHNT, YYREEE (reference sequence). The CDR3 sequence is CASSQDRGRTGELFF. The CDR3 bases are TGTGCCAGCAGCCAAGACAGGGGGCGGACCGGGGAGCTGTTTTTT.